Below are 22 T cell receptor beta chains sequenced from a single sample in a study of blood T cells in healthy people across ages. Through a sample-barcoded 5' primer and a J-beta primer mix, a second PCR was run for roughly 6 to 12 cycles. TCRdb called the 5' RACE reads again in MiXCR, with one record for every CDR3 protein. Seen here are some 800,000 distinct CDR3 sequences, around a quarter observed once, and the top ten hold 3.7%. This sample was shared with a second study, whose subject was T cells of mothers and their children.

The sample consisted of blood. The receptors derive from a boy aged 5 to 17 in good health.

The chain is built from TRBV28 and TRBJ2-1; TRBD2 agrees at 7 bases. The closer fit of TRBJ2-5 to the DNA end suggests the J call may be wrong. CDR3 length equals 17 residues. In germline, CDR1 is MDHEN, CDR2 SYDVKM. CDR3 amino acids: CASSSVLGGGLGETQYF. CDR3 DNA sequence: TGTGCCAGCAGTTCGGTGCTTGGGGGAGGGCTGGGGGAGACCCAGTACTTC.

The V gene is TRBV7-9, the J gene TRBJ2-5, with D possibly TRBD2 on 7 matching bases. In germline, CDR1 is SEHNR, CDR2 FQNEAQ (reference sequence). V lost 4 bases and J 12 bases, leaving 15 bases between the germline ends. This CDR3 has 12 residues. CDR3 nucleotides: TGTGCCAGCAGCTCCAGCGGGACACCCGAGTACTTC. It yields the protein CASSSSGTPEYF.

The chain has TRBV7-8 and TRBJ2-5, with TRBD2 as a possible D gene (6 bases). Per germline, CDR1 SGHVS and CDR2 FQNEAQ. The V end was cut by 2 bases, the J end by 1 base, with 11 bases between. There are 15 residues in the CDR3. CDR3 region: CASSLRWTTQETQYF. CDR3 DNA: TGTGCCAGCAGCTTAAGGTGGACTACCCAAGAGACCCAGTACTTC.

The rearrangement uses TRBV25-1 and TRBJ1-4; D is uncertain. The CDR3 contains 15 residues. Trimming removed 3 bases from V and 5 bases from J, with 13 bases in between. The germline V gene has CDR1 MGHDK and CDR2 SYGVNS. The CDR3 loop reads CASSDLQFRNEKLFF. Written as DNA, the CDR3 is TGTGCCAGCAGTGACCTACAGTTTAGGAATGAAAAACTGTTTTTT. The complete variable domain, with remaining parts taken from reference TRBV25-1 and TRBJ1-4, reads EADIYQTPRYLVIGTGKKITLECSQTMGHDKMYWYQQDPGMELHLIHYSYGVNSTEKGDLSSESTVSRIRTEHFPLTLESARPSHTSQYLCASSDLQFRNEKLFFGSGTQLSVL.

This clonotype has just a few counts. V usage is TRBV29-1 and J usage is TRBJ1-1, with a possible D match to TRBD1 (5 bases). The V end was cut by 5 bases, the J end by 1 base, with 8 bases between. Germline assignment: CDR1 SQVTM and CDR2 ANQGSEA. The CDR3 is 12 amino acids. In DNA form, the CDR3 reads TGCAGCGTTACCAGGGAGAACACTGAAGCTTTCTTT. Translated, it gives CSVTRENTEAFF.

The CDR3, as DNA: TGTGCCAGCCTAGCCGGTCAGGGGGCCGGGGAGCTGTTTTTT. It yields the protein CASLAGQGAGELFF. The chain joins TRBV21-1 to TRBJ2-2; TRBD1, the D gene given by the table, was not confirmed from the DNA. TRBV21-1 is flagged as a pseudogene. This CDR3 spans 14 amino acids.

This clonotype was seen a few times. The chain has TRBV7-9 and TRBJ1-1; D is undetermined. Trimming cost V 1 base and J 8 bases, with 11 bases left between them. Germline values: CDR1 SEHNR, CDR2 FQNEAQ (reference sequence). The CDR3 is 13 amino acids. For the CDR3, the DNA is TGTGCCAGCAGCTTAGTGGCGACCGCCGAAGCTTTCTTT. It is translated as CASSLVATAEAFF. Variable domain in full (rest from reference TRBV7-9 and TRBJ1-1): DTGVSQNPRHKITKRGQNVTFRCDPISEHNRLYWYRQTLGQGPEFLTYFQNEAQLEKSRLLSDRFSAERPKGSFSTLEIQRTEQGDSAMYLCASSLVATAEAFFGQGTRLTVV.

The V and J genes are TRBV20-1 and TRBJ1-4; TRBD1 aligns across 7 bases. The germline CDR1 and CDR2 sequences are DFQATT and SNEGSKA (reference sequence). V lost 6 bases and J lost 5; bases outside the gene matches: 12. The CDR3 spans 15 residues. The CDR3 protein is CSAPAEGQLNEKLFF. The CDR3 bases are TGCAGTGCCCCAGCTGAGGGACAGCTGAATGAAAAACTGTTTTTT.

The chain employs TRBV4-3 and TRBJ2-1; D might be TRBD1 (7 bases). Germline loops: CDR1 LGHNA, CDR2 YSLEER. Trimming cost V 0 bases and J 5 bases, with 17 bases left between them. The CDR3 extends over 17 amino acids. The CDR3 DNA reads as TGCGCCAGCAGCCAAGACCCCAGGGGGGTAAATAACAATGAGCAGTTCTTC. Its protein product is CASSQDPRGVNNNEQFF.

This clonotype appeared a few times. V and J are TRBV7-9 and TRBJ2-5, with TRBD1 matching 8 bases. The CDR3 contains 14 residues. Germline V gene data show CDR1 as SEHNR and CDR2 as FQNEAQ (reference sequence). V trimming: 4 bases; J trimming: 4 bases; junction bases outside the gene matches: 5. As DNA, the CDR3 is TGTGCCAGCAGCTCAGGGGGCGCGGGAGAGACCCAGTACTTC. It translates to CASSSGGAGETQYF.

The chain uses TRBV12-3 or TRBV12-4 and TRBJ2-1; a weak D match, TRBD1 (5 bases). V was shortened by 1 base and J by 3 bases, with 10 bases between the two germline ends. The CDR3 loop spans 15 amino acids. The CDR3 nucleotides are TGTGCCAGCAGTTTAGAGGGGTATAGCTACAATGAGCAGTTCTTC. As protein: CASSLEGYSYNEQFF.

The rearrangement uses TRBV4-2 and TRBJ1-1; 9 positions agree with TRBD1. CDR1 LGHNA and CDR2 YNFKEQ come from the germline V gene. There are 16 residues in the CDR3. With 2 bases clipped from V and 6 bases from J, the junction kept 10 bases outside the gene matches. The CDR3 coding sequence is TGTGCCAGCAGCCAATGGAAGACAGGGGGGCCCCCTGAAGCTTTCTTT. Amino acid sequence: CASSQWKTGGPPEAFF.

The genes are TRBV13 and TRBJ2-5, with a possible D match to TRBD1 (5 bases). The CDR3 covers 14 residues. Trimming shortened V by 0 bases and J by 0 bases, and 5 bases separated the two germline ends. CDR1 is PRHDT and CDR2 is FYEKMQ in the germline V gene (reference sequence). The CDR3: CASSLGQDQETQYF. The CDR3 DNA reads as TGTGCCAGCAGCTTAGGACAGGACCAAGAGACCCAGTACTTC.

There are a few counts of this clonotype. The gene calls are TRBV27 and TRBJ1-2; unclear D gene. The CDR3 is 12 residues long. The ends were cut back, 10 bases at V and 5 bases at J, with 14 bases in the middle. CDR1 and CDR2 (germline): MNHEY, SMNVEV (reference sequence). CDR3 coding DNA: TGTGCCAACAGATCTGACCGGTATGGCTACACCTTC. Translated, it gives CANRSDRYGYTF.

This clonotype came up a few times. This chain connects TRBV18 to TRBJ2-3; TRBD1 is a possible D gene (6 bases). Trimming cost V 0 bases and J 4 bases, with 11 bases left between them. The CDR3 contains 15 residues. Germline loops: CDR1 KGHSH, CDR2 LQKENI. CDR3 protein: CASSPPLKGADTQYF. CDR3 nucleotide sequence: TGTGCCAGCTCACCACCGTTAAAGGGGGCAGATACGCAGTATTTT. Drawing the rest from reference TRBV18 and TRBJ2-3, the complete variable domain is NAGVMQNPRHLVRRRGQEARLRCSPMKGHSHVYWYRQLPEEGLKFMVYLQKENIIDESGMPKERFSAEFPKEGPSILRIQQVVRGDSAAYFCASSPPLKGADTQYFGPGTRLTVL.

The chain joins TRBV2 to TRBJ2-5; 7 nucleotides match TRBD2. The better agreement between TRBJ2-1 and the DNA end casts doubt on the J call. Germline values: CDR1 SNHLY, CDR2 FYNNEI. The length of the CDR3 is 16 residues. The CDR3 coding sequence is TGTGCCAGCAGTGTGTCGATGGTCACCCGGGGGGATGAGCAGTTCTTC. Its protein product is CASSVSMVTRGDEQFF.

The gene calls are TRBV7-2 and TRBJ1-1; no definite D call. This CDR3 region has 14 residues. V lost 2 bases, J lost 0 bases, and 7 bases lay in between. Per germline, CDR1 SGHTA and CDR2 FQGNSA. The DNA for the CDR3 is TGTGCCAGCAGCTTACTTCAGCTGAACACTGAAGCTTTCTTT. Its protein is CASSLLQLNTEAFF.

The V gene is TRBV6-5, the J gene TRBJ2-1; no clear D. CDR3 length: 11 residues. The V gene lost 9 bases and the J gene lost 5 bases, with 8 bases spanning the gap. Germline-derived CDR1 and CDR2 are MNHEY and SVGAGI. The CDR3 coding sequence is TGTGCCAGTCCCCAGGACAATGAGCAGTTCTTC. This translates into CASPQDNEQFF.

The CDR3, as DNA: TGTGCCAGCAGCTTTCGGGGAGTCAGGGAGCTGTTTTTT. Protein sequence: CASSFRGVRELFF. The rearrangement links TRBV7-2 to TRBJ2-2; tentatively, D is TRBD2 (5 bases). CDR1 and CDR2 from the germline V gene are SGHTA and FQGNSA. This CDR3 contains 13 residues. The V end was cut by 3 bases, the J end by 9 bases, with 11 bases between.

This clonotype was recorded many times. CDR3 bases: TGTGCCAGCAGTGGACCGTTAGCGGGGGGAATTGACAATGAGCAGTTCTTC. Residues: CASSGPLAGGIDNEQFF. The V call is TRBV6-1, the J call TRBJ2-1, with TRBD2 matching 10 bases. Trimming removed 4 bases from V and 5 bases from J; junction bases left unmatched: 11. CDR1 MNHNS and CDR2 SASEGT come from the germline V gene. The CDR3 is 17 amino acids.

The CDR3 sequence: CASSFSPRVGETQYF. CDR3 sequence (DNA): TGTGCCAGCAGCTTTTCCCCCAGGGTGGGAGAGACCCAGTACTTC. The genes are TRBV9 and TRBJ2-5; D may be TRBD1 (5 bases). The CDR3 extends over 15 amino acids. Germline V gene sequence: CDR1 SGDLS, CDR2 YYNGEE. V was cut by 4 bases and J by 4 bases, with 17 bases left in between.

The chain links TRBV18 to TRBJ2-2; D is undetermined. The CDR3 totals 15 residues. The V and J ends lost 3 bases and 0 bases respectively, with 8 bases between them. Per the germline V gene, CDR1 is KGHSH and CDR2 is LQKENI. CDR3 in DNA: TGTGCCAGCTCACCCCAGACGGCGAACACCGGGGAGCTGTTTTTT. Protein product: CASSPQTANTGELFF.